The count of the clone carrying this TCR beta chain is one. Its antigen remains unidentified. V lost 6 bases and J lost 0, with 11 bases in between. The CDR3 length is 14 residues. Per germline, CDR1 SEHNR and CDR2 FQNEAQ (reference sequence). The source of the sample is a study of CD4+ T cells in melanoma. Regarding the study as a whole: In melanoma, neoantigen-specific CD4+ T cells reportedly differed in differentiation state. CD8+ T cell, macrophage and B cell function reportedly correlated with neoantigen-specific CD4+ T cells.

TCRdb keeps only in-frame clones here, not all; method: immunoSEQ multiplex PCR. The sample lists 11,000 or so clones; roughly two thirds were seen once. The receptor comes from a human donor with melanoma. Sequenced material: cells from a culture (not recorded whether cultured in vitro). The chain links TRBV7-9 to TRBJ1-1; possible D gene TRBD1, 5 bases. The CDR3 loop is CASRPGYLNTEAFF. Here the CDR3 DNA reads TGTGCCAGCAGACCAGGGTACTTGAACACTGAAGCTTTCTTT. Filled out from reference TRBV7-9 and TRBJ1-1, the complete variable domain reads DTGVSQNPRHKITKRGQNVTFRCDPISEHNRLYWYRQTLGQGPEFLTYFQNEAQLEKSRLLSDRFSAERPKGSFSTLEIQRTEQGDSAMYLCASRPGYLNTEAFFGQGTRLTVV.